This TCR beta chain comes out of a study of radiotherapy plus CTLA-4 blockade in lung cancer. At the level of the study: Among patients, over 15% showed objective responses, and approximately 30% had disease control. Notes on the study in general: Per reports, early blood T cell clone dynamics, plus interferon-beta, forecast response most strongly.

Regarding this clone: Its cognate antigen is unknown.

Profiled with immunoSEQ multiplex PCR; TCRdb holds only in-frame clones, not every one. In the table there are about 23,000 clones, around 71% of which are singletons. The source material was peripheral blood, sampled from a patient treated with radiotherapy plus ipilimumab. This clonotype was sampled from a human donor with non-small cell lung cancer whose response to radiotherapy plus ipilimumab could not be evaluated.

The CDR3 spells CASSQDGWEGLGEQFF. CDR3 nucleotide sequence: TGTGCCAGCAGCCAAGATGGGTGGGAGGGCCTGGGGGAGCAGTTCTTC. The chain joins TRBV4-2 to TRBJ2-1; TRBD2 matches at 7 bases. The CDR3 sequence is 16 residues long. The trim removed 0 bases at V and 10 bases at J, leaving 12 bases unmatched. Germline V lookup: CDR1 LGHNA, CDR2 YNFKEQ.